The sequence of this TCR beta chain was determined in a study of shared clonotypes between healthy human individuals. Here immunoSEQ multiplex PCR was the method, and the copy in TCRdb shows in-frame clones only, minus some. The sample consists of 2 million to 2.5 million clones, 85% to 95% of them appearing once. Study-level findings and limits: For naive CD4 cells, roughly 4.6% of clonotypes were shared across four donors.

A word on this clone: The antigen is undetermined.

CDR1 is MDHEN, CDR2 SYDVKM, per germline. The CDR3 runs 14 residues. V dropped 1 base and J dropped 3 bases, with 9 bases sitting between them. The sequenced sample consisted of naive CD4+ T cells sorted from blood. Noted subset: CD45RA+ positively selected. The chain carries TRBV28 and TRBJ2-5; D uncertain. The source of this sequence is a man aged 18 to 35 in good health. The CDR3 DNA follows: TGTGCCAGCAGTTTATTGGTTCGGAAAGAGACCCAGTACTTC. It specifies CASSLLVRKETQYF. The whole variable domain, filled in from reference TRBV28 and TRBJ2-5, reads DVKVTQSSRYLVKRTGEKVFLECVQDMDHENMFWYRQDPGLGLRLIYFSYDVKMKEKGDIPEGYSVSREKKERFSLILESASTNQTSMYLCASSLLVRKETQYFGPGTRLLVL.